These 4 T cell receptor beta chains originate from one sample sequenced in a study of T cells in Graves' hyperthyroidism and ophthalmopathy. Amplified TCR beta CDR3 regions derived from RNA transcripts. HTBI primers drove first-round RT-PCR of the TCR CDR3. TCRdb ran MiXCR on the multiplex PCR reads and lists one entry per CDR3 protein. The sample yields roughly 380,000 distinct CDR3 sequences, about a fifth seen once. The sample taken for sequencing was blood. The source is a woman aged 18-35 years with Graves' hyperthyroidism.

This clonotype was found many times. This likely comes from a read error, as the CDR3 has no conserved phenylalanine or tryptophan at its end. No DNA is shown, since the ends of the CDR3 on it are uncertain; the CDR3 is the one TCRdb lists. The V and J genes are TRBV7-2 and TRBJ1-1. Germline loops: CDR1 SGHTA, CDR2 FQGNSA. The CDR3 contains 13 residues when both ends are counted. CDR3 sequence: CASSPRSGVTRFI.

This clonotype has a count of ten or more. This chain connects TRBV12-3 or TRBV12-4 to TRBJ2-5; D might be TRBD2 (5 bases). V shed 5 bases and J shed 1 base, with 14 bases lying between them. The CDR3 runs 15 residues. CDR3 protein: CASSLGRGLQETQYF. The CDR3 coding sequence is TGTGCCAGCAGTCTCGGTCGAGGGCTCCAAGAGACCCAGTACTTC.

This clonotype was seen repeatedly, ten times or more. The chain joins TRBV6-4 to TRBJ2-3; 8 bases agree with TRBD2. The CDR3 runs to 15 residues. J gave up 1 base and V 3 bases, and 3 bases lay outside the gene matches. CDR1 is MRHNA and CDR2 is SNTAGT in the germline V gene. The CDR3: CASSEGAGGTDTQYF. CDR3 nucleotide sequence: TGTGCCAGCAGTGAGGGAGCGGGGGGCACAGATACGCAGTATTTT.

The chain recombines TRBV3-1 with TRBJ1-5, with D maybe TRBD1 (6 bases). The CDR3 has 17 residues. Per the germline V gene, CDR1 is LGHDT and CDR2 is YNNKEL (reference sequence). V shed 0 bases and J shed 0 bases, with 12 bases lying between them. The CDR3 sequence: CASSQDGGPYSNQPQHF. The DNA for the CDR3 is TGTGCCAGCAGCCAAGATGGGGGGCCCTATAGCAATCAGCCCCAGCATTTT. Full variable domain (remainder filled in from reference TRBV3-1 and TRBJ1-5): DTAVSQTPKYLVTQMGNDKSIKCEQNLGHDTMYWYKQDSKKFLKIMFSYNNKELIINETVPNRFSPKSPDKAHLNLHINSLELGDSAVYFCASSQDGGPYSNQPQHFGDGTRLSIL.